The count of the clone carrying this TCR beta chain is one. The data are from a study of blood T cell repertoires in COVID-19. Study overall: Italy, Spain and the United States were the sources of the convalescent and acute COVID-19 samples.

Participant-given clinical history determined each cohort assignment. Authors' processing steps: It was from reference gene primer amplification that nucleated cell counts were estimated. Measured with immunoSEQ multiplex PCR; TCRdb has only the in-frame clones, and not every one. D and trimming were read from the DNA, whereas the V and J calls and clone size are those reported in that table. The sample shows 150,000 to 200,000 clones, around 80% of them seen only once. The germline V gene has CDR1 SGHVS and CDR2 FQNEAQ. This CDR3 is built from 15 residues. The J segment lost 5 bases and the V segment lost 3 bases, leaving 4 bases of the junction unmatched.

The sequenced material came from PBMCs or T cells enriched from blood (not recorded which). The receptor was isolated from a man aged 45-65 years who had recovered from COVID-19. The chain carries TRBV7-8 and TRBJ2-5; 12 nucleotides line up with TRBD1. CDR3 loop: CASSLPGTGGETQYF. DNA of the CDR3: TGTGCCAGCAGCTTGCCTGGGACAGGGGGCGAGACCCAGTACTTC.